The entry below gives a single T cell receptor beta chain sequence along with its context. Its antigen specificity is not known. The input lacks base qualities; no much larger clone sits a single base away. The cohort consisted of approximately 690 healthy bone marrow donors. At the time of sampling, every cohort member was nominally healthy, though immune exposures that went unrecorded were likely present. The donor tested CMV seronegative and was one of the 352 seronegative cohort members. A peripheral blood sample was collected from each donor, and TCR beta sequencing was performed on peripheral blood mononuclear cells. The Qiagen DNeasy Blood Extraction Kit was used to extract genomic DNA from the blood cell samples. Trimming leaves V shorter by 5 bases and J shorter by 4 bases, with the junction holding 3 bases beyond the gene matches. The germline V gene encodes CDR1 SGHTA and CDR2 FQGNSA. The CDR3 sequence holds 13 residues, the cysteine and phenylalanine included. Kept here is only the CDR3 DNA, which spans 39 bases and is read in frame from base 1.

These data are taken from a study of cytomegalovirus exposure and HLA in healthy donors (dated by TCRdb to about 2017). Background for the entire study: In an earlier analysis of 450 to 750 of the donors, about 260 Gb of sequence data and 90 million to 130 million unique TCR beta sequences from about 179 million T cells were reported. An early release covering roughly 600 HLA-typed donors comprised about 300 gigabases of sequencing data and roughly 86 million unique TCR sequences. Of the 300 to 400 genotyped donors, roughly 80% fell in the genetic ancestry cluster associated with self-reported Caucasian donors. The study was designed to test whether signatures of past pathogen exposure could be identified by cataloging public T cell receptors. The study used immunosequencing to profile the T cell repertoires of under 700 subjects and linked those repertoires to cytomegalovirus serostatus. In addition to the first cohort of about 650 subjects, a separate validation cohort of 130 or so different subjects was used. To predict cytomegalovirus infection status, the study combined high-throughput TCR immunosequencing, statistical association of individual TCRs with disease status, and machine learning. In a later analysis, previously published TCR beta repertoires from roughly 710 donors were re-analyzed and high-resolution HLA genotyping was added so that TCR occurrence patterns could be studied. In the later analysis, no new phenotypic data were used to find candidate immune exposures; instead, reliance was placed on TCR beta sequences and their occurrence across donors. In an earlier analysis of 500 to 650 of the donors, high-throughput TCR beta sequencing was used to judge whether each TCR beta V gene segment behaved as functional or pseudogenic. Donor age, sex, ethnicity and CMV serostatus were collected together with the repertoire data. A later genetic analysis took genome-wide SNP genotypes for about three fifths of the 666 donors and used that subset as a discovery cohort. All discovery cohort repertoires had been generated on a single sequencing platform. Class I and class II HLA loci were covered by the typing at four-digit resolution. The number of typed donors differed by locus: about 620-640 for A, B, C, DRB1 and DQB1; 522 for DQA1; approximately 610 for DPA1; and about 450 for DPB1. Because of strong linkage in the cohort, 5 or 6 DR-DQ haplotypes were treated as single units for association and clustering. Among 398 genotyped donors of the cohort, an average of about 220,000 unique TCR beta nucleotide sequences was sequenced per donor, of which approximately 18% were non-productive.

Libraries were constructed by the immunoSEQ multiplex PCR assay. The multiplex PCR relied on a mix of 60 forward primers for TCR Vbeta segments and 13 reverse primers for TCR Jbeta segments. The CDR3 region of rearranged TCR beta genes was amplified from genomic DNA with a multiplex PCR assay. The Illumina HiSeq System was used to sequence the amplified TCR beta libraries as 87-base-pair reads. The authors' pipeline ran thus. Across the 500 to 850 repertoires, a later analysis counted 80 million or so unique TCR beta chains, roughly 11 million of which were shared by at least two donors. Raw reads were error-corrected and collapsed into unique sequences with a nearest-neighbor algorithm that merged closely related sequences to remove PCR and sequencing errors. CDR3 sequences were aligned to IMGT reference sequences to assign V, D and J gene segments. For a sequence to be retained, a match of at least six nucleotides to both a V gene segment and a J gene segment was required. A rearrangement counted as productive if the CDR3 had no stop codons and remained in frame with V and J, and every other rearrangement counted as non-productive. Following IMGT convention, CDR3 was defined as the stretch from the second conserved V-encoded cysteine up to the conserved J-encoded phenylalanine. The earlier analysis of about 560 of the donors excluded any sequence lacking an unambiguous match to a single V gene segment. An earlier analysis of 587 of the donors classified V segments as functional when productive rearrangements were above 56.7% and as segregating when the standard deviation between donors was above 5%. To diagnose cytomegalovirus status from the catalog of TCR beta chain sequences, a statistical classification framework was built. V and J gene assignment, in a later analysis, came from comparing TCR nucleotide sequences with IMGT/GENE-DB human TR gene sequences. Using the TCRdist pipeline, a later analysis assigned CDR3 sequences along with most-parsimonious VDJ recombination scenarios. In a later analysis, each TCR beta chain was defined by its CDR3 amino acid sequence together with its V-gene family, and reads without a unique V-gene family were excluded. As a way to deal with suspected cross-contamination and a sequencing artifact, a later analysis dropped 640 or so nucleotide sequences that were highly shared and had low generation probability. In a later analysis, a clonal expansion index for each public chain was calculated from normalized within-repertoire ranks of inferred template counts. In a later analysis, generation probabilities were computed with a VDJ recombination model fitted to out-of-frame rearrangements, and the resulting probabilities were checked against IGoR. In a later analysis, TCR-TCR, TCR-HLA and TCR-CMV co-occurrence was scored with hypergeometric tests, and a repertoire-size bias correction was applied to TCR pairs. A later analysis estimated false discovery rates by permuting HLA or CMV assignments 20 times. A later analysis grouped co-occurring TCRs with DBSCAN, adding TCRdist sequence similarity when clustering within HLA-allele-positive subsets. Repertoires with fewer than 30,000 or more than 120,000 public chains, plus five repertoires with anomalous nucleotide sharing, were excluded from co-occurrence clustering. TCRdb stores this immuneACCESS table with in-frame sequences only. Part of the clones is absent; in the studies checked, under half of the shortfall reflects unresolved V genes, and no reason is known for the rest. V, J and clone size were drawn from that table, and D and trimming were deduced from the DNA. This sample gives about 100,000 clones in total; about 80% of them show up just once. Of the sample, 0.7% to 0.85% is held by the ten largest clones.

The paper as a whole reports these results and caveats: Compared with the approximately 710-donor mean, donors in an Asian-associated ancestry cluster had fewer N-insertions in productive TCRs, according to a later genetic analysis. The classifier was reported to diagnose cytomegalovirus status with high specificity and sensitivity in both the original cohort and the validation cohort. An association between a missense DCLRE1C variant and V-gene and J-gene trimming of TCR beta chains was found in a later genetic analysis and replicated in an independent cohort. A later analysis found that most CMV-associated TCR beta chains appeared HLA-restricted, with HLA associations seemingly driven largely by CMV exposure. According to the authors, the approach could potentially be generalized to other disease states and immunological phenotypes. In the study, approximately 150 TCR beta chains were listed as associated with cytomegalovirus. In a later analysis, the rate of TCR association differed among HLA loci, with DRB1 alleles having the most associated TCRs and HLA-C alleles having the fewest. Assigning TCR associations to individual alleles was difficult when HLA alleles, especially DR and DQ, strongly co-occurred. A further reported finding was that TCR beta sequences accurately predicted the HLA-A and HLA-B alleles for most subjects in the first cohort. A later analysis found that HLA-associated TCR beta chains were more clonally expanded and had lower generation probabilities than equally common non-associated chains. Some IMGT-functional V segments, including TRBV6-2 and TRBV6-3, could not be told apart with the 87-base-pair reads, so those segments were excluded. A cluster of highly shared sequence variants was judged likely to be a technical artifact of the sequencing pipeline. For the cohort, immune exposure information was limited to CMV serostatus. HLA typing was unavailable for some donors at each locus, so association tests used only the typed subset. Linkage disequilibrium might explain the correlated functional status among segregating V segments, but an unknown experimental factor could not be ruled out. Roughly 17 rarely observed V segments, including chromosome 9 orphons, were excluded from the earlier analysis of about 500 of the donors because counts were too low. In an earlier analysis of approximately 590 of the donors, most TCR beta V segments appeared in productive rearrangements about 87% or about 30% of the time, broadly matching IMGT annotations. A few of the identified cytomegalovirus-associated TCR beta chains were confirmed in vitro to be specific for cytomegalovirus antigens. Across donors, most TCR sequences were observed very rarely, whereas some public TCRs were present in many individuals. According to a later analysis, parvovirus B19, influenza, CMV and Epstein-Barr virus appeared linked to several top co-occurrence clusters. In this cohort, only TCR beta chains were sequenced, and detectable features were limited by the absence of alpha or paired-chain data. A later analysis associated about 18,000 TCR beta sequences with specific HLA alleles at a false discovery rate of 0.05. Sequencing depth was assumed to be roughly uniform across donors in the presence/absence analyses, though that assumption may not hold.

Sample: PBMCs. The receptor was derived from an older woman in good health and CMV-seronegative. The chain couples TRBV7-2 to TRBJ2-7; 9 junctional bases match TRBD1. The bases are TGTGCCAGCAGCCGGGACAGGGAATACGAGCAGTACTTC. Translated, it reads CASSRDREYEQYF.